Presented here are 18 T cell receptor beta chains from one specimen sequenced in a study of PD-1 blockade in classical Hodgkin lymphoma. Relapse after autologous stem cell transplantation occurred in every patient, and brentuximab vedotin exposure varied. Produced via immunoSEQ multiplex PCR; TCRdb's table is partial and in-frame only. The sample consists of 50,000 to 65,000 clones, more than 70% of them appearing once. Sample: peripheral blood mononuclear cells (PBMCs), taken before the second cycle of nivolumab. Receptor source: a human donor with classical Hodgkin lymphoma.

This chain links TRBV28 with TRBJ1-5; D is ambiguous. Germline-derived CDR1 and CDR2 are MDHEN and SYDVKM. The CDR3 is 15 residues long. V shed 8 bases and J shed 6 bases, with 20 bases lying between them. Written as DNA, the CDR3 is TGTGCCAGCCGGGATAATGGTTCCAACCTTCAGCCCCAGCATTTT. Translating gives CASRDNGSNLQPQHF.

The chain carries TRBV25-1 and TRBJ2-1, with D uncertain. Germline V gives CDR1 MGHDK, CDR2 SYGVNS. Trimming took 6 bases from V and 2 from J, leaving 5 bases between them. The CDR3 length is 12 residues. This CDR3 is CASRVPYNEQFF. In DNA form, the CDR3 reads TGTGCCAGCAGGGTTCCCTACAATGAGCAGTTCTTC.

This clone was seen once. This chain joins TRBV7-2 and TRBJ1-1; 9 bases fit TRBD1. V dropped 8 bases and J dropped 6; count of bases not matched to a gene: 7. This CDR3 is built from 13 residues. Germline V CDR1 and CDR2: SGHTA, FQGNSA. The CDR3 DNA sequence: TGTGCCAGCGCCCAACAGGGGGCCGCTGAAGCTTTCTTT. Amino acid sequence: CASAQQGAAEAFF.

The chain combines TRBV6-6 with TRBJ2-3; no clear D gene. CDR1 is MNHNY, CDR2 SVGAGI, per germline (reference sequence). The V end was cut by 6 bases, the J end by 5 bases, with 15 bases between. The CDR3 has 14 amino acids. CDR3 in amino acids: CASRKGMVEDTQYF. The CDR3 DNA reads TGTGCCAGCAGGAAGGGTATGGTTGAAGATACGCAGTATTTT.

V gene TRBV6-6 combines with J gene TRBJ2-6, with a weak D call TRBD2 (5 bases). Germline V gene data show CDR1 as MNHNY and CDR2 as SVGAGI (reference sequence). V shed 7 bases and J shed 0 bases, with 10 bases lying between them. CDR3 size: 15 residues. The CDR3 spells CASKTGSSGANVLTF. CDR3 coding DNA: TGTGCCAGCAAGACGGGAAGCTCTGGGGCCAACGTCCTGACTTTC.

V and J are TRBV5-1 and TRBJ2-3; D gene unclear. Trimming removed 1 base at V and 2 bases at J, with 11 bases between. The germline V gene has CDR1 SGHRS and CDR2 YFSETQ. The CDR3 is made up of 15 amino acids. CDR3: CASSLSQPITDTQYF. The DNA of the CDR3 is TGCGCCAGCAGCTTGTCGCAGCCGATCACAGATACGCAGTATTTT.

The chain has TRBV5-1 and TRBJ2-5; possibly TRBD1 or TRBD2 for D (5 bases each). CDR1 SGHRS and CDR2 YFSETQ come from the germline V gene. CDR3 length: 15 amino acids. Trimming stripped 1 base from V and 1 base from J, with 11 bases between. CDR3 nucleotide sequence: TGCGCCAGCAGCTTGTCTCCGGGACGCCAAGAGACCCAGTACTTC. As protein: CASSLSPGRQETQYF.

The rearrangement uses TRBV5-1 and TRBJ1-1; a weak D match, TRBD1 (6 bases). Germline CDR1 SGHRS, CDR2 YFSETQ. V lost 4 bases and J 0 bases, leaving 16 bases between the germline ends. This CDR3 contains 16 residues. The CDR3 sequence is CASSIATGNMNTEAFF. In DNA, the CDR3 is TGCGCCAGCAGCATTGCGACAGGAAATATGAACACTGAAGCTTTCTTT.

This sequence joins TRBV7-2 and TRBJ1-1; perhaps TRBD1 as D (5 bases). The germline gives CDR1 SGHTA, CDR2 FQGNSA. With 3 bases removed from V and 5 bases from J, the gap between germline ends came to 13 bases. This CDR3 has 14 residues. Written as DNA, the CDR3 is TGTGCCAGCAGCTTGGGCGAGGGGCCAACTGAAGCTTTCTTT. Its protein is CASSLGEGPTEAFF.

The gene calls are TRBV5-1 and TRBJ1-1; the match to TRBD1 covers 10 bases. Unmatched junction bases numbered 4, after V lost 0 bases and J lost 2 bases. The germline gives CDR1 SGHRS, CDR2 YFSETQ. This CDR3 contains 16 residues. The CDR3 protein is CASSLAGQGINTEAFF. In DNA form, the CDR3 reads TGCGCCAGCAGCTTGGCGGGACAGGGGATAAACACTGAAGCTTTCTTT.

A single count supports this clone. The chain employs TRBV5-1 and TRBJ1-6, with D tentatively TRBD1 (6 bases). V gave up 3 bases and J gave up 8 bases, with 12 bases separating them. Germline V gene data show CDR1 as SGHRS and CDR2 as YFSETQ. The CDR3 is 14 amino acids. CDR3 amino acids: CASSSLGGDSPLHF. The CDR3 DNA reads TGCGCCAGCAGCTCACTAGGGGGAGATTCACCCCTCCACTTT.

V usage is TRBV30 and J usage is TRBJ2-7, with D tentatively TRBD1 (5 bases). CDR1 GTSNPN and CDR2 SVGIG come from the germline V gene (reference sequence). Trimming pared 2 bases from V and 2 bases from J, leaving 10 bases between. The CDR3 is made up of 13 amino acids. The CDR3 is CAWSFRGAYEQYF. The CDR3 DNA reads TGTGCCTGGAGTTTTAGGGGCGCCTACGAGCAGTACTTC.

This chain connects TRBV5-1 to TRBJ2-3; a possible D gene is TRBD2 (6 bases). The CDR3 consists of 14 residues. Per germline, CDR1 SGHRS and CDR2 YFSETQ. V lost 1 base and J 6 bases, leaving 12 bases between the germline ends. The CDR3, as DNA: TGCGCCAGCAGCTTGCTGGCGGGGCCCGATACGCAGTATTTT. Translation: CASSLLAGPDTQYF.

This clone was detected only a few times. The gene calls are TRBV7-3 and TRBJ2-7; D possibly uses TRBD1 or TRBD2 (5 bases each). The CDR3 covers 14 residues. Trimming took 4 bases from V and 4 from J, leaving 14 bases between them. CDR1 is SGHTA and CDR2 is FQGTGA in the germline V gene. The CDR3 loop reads CASSSLSGPYEQYF. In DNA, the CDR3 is TGTGCCAGCAGCTCCCTCTCGGGGCCGTACGAGCAGTACTTC.

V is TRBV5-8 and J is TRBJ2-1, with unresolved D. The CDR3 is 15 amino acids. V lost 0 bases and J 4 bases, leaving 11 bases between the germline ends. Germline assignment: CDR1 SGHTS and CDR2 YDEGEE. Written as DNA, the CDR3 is TGTGCCAGCAGCTTGGTGGGCGCCATTTACAATGAGCAGTTCTTC. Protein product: CASSLVGAIYNEQFF.

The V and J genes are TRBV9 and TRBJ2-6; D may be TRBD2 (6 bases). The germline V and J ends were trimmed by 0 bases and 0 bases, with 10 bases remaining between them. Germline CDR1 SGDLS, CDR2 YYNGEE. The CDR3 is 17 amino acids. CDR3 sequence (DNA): TGTGCCAGCAGCGTAGGTTTGGGACTCTCTGGGGCCAACGTCCTGACTTTC. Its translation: CASSVGLGLSGANVLTF.

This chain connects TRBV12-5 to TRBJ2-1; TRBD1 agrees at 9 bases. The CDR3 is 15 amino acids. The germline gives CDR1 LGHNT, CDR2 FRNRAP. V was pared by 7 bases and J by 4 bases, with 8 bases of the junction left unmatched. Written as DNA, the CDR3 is TGTGCTAGTGCCCTACAGGGGGCACCTTACAATGAGCAGTTCTTC. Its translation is CASALQGAPYNEQFF.

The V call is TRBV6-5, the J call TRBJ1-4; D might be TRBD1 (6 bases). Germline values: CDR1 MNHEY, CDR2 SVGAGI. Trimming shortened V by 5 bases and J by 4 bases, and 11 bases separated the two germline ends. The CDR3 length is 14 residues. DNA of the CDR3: TGTGCCAGCAGTCCTAGGGGGTATAATGAAAAACTGTTTTTT. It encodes CASSPRGYNEKLFF.